Presented here are 3 T cell receptor beta chains from one specimen sequenced in a study of control samples from healthy donors and cancer patients. Profiled with immunoSEQ multiplex PCR; TCRdb holds only in-frame clones, not every one. Among under 7,500 clones, less than 85% were seen once, and the ten largest hold 25% to 30%. Specimen: PBMCs. The receptors were sampled from a man aged 65 to 79 with lung cancer.

The chain is built from TRBV18 and TRBJ1-1; D not resolved. Germline assignment: CDR1 KGHSH and CDR2 LQKENI. Trimming shortened V by 6 bases and J by 0 bases, and 8 bases separated the two germline ends. The CDR3 extends over 13 amino acids. The CDR3 DNA is TGTGCCAGCTCCCTGGGCCTGAACACTGAAGCTTTCTTT. Its translation is CASSLGLNTEAFF.

The V gene is TRBV7-2, the J gene TRBJ1-2; the D is unclear. The germline V and J ends were trimmed by 4 bases and 0 bases, with 6 bases remaining between them. Germline lookup yields CDR1 SGHTA and CDR2 FQGNSA. This CDR3 has 13 amino acids. Here the CDR3 reads CASSWDSNYGYTF. CDR3 DNA: TGTGCCAGCAGCTGGGATTCTAACTATGGCTACACCTTC.

This clone was recorded a few times. The J gene is TRBJ1-5, the V gene TRBV5-8; D perhaps matches TRBD1 (6 bases). CDR3 length: 13 amino acids. Germline V CDR1 and CDR2: SGHTS, YDEGEE. V lost 6 bases, J lost 9 bases, and 16 bases lay in between. The chain's CDR3 is CASNKQGFGPQHF. CDR3 sequence (DNA): TGTGCCAGCAACAAACAGGGATTTGGGCCCCAGCATTTT.